This T cell receptor beta chain was profiled in a study of T cell responses to AZD1222 COVID-19 vaccine. Whole-study results and caveats: The donors showed a predominance of white British ancestry and of females, with possible underestimation of clonal diversity.

With regard to this clone: No antigen is known for it.

Germline CDR1 and CDR2: GTSNPN and SVGIG (reference sequence). V lost 4 bases to trimming and J lost 4 bases, with 13 bases between them. This CDR3 region has 13 residues. The method was immunoSEQ multiplex PCR; TCRdb's version includes in-frame clones alone and lacks a portion of them. The table includes about 120,000 clones, around nine tenths detected once. The sequencing here drew on peripheral blood, taken on day 0 of AZD1222 vaccination. The sequence derives from an adult in good health. V usage is TRBV30 and J usage is TRBJ1-2; no firm D call. CDR3 sequence reads: CAWIPVEGYGYTF. CDR3 DNA sequence: TGTGCCTGGATTCCAGTCGAAGGCTATGGCTACACCTTC.